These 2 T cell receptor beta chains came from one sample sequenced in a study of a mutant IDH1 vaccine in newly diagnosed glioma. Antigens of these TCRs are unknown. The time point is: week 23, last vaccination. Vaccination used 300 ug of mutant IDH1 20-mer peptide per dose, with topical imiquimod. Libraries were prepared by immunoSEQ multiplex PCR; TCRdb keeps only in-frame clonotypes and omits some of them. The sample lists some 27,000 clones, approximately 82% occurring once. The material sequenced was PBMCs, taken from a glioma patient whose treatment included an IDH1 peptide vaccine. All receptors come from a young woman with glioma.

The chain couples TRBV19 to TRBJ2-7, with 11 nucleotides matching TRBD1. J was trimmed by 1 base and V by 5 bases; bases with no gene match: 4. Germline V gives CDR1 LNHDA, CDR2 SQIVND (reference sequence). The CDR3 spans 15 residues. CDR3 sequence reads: CASSPGTGGSYEQYF. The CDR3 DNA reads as TGTGCCAGTAGTCCAGGGACAGGGGGATCCTACGAGCAGTACTTC. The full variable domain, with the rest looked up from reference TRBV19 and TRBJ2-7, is DGGITQSPKYLFRKEGQNVTLSCEQNLNHDAMYWYRQDPGQGLRLIYYSQIVNDFQKGDIAEGYSVSREKKESFPLTVTSAQKNPTAFYLCASSPGTGGSYEQYFGPGTRLTVT.

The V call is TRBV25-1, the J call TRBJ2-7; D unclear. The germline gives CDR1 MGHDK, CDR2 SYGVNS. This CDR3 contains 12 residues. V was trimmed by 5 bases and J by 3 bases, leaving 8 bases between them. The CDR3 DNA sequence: TGTGCCAGCAGTCGCCGACACTACGAGCAGTACTTC. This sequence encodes CASSRRHYEQYF.